This T cell receptor beta chain was profiled in a study of regulatory T cells in long-lasting Graves disease (dated by TCRdb to the early 2020s). Background for the entire study: Persistent Graves' disease was defined as persistently positive TSH receptor autoantibodies together with antithyroid drug treatment for over 5 years. Patients with persistent Graves' disease were compared with patients with newly diagnosed Graves' disease using TCR sequencing and RNA sequencing of peripheral blood. The study took place in China and was registered as a clinical trial. TCR sequencing covered approximately 13 persistent and 20 or so newly diagnosed Graves' disease patients, around 35 samples in total. On average, persistent Graves' disease patients in the clinical cohort had been on antithyroid drugs for about 10 years. Points the paper makes about the study in general: TRBV28, TRBJ1-2 and TRBJ2-5 were preferentially used in persistent disease, while TRBV20-1 and TRBJ2-1 were favored in newly diagnosed disease. Only the TCR beta chain was sequenced and analyzed. The study examined only peripheral blood because the primary lesion, thyroid tissue, could not be accessed. As a limitation, the authors acknowledged that the small sample size may reduce accuracy. A larger number of public clonotypes was shared among persistent patients (around 2,700) than among newly diagnosed patients (about 990). Compared with newly diagnosed patients, patients with persistent Graves' disease had lower TCR Shannon entropy and fewer highly expanded clones, which suggests clonal expansion.

Inclusive of the bounding cysteine and phenylalanine, the CDR3 is 9 residues long. Solely the CDR3 DNA is kept, with 27 bases framed from the first base. From a lookup of the germline V gene, CDR1 and CDR2 are SGHRS and YFSETQ. The library was produced with multiplex PCR. These reads were obtained on an Illumina HiSeq 4000. CDR3 regions were amplified by Arm-PCR with iRepertoire HTBI primers to construct TCR beta libraries. Before sequencing, the PCR products underwent gel purification. In the authors' own workflow: Gene usage analysis of CDR3 amino acid clonotypes used the 60 to 75 TRBV and 14 TRBJ segments found across samples. Filtered high-quality paired reads were merged into contigs using COPE and FqMerger. BLAST was used to align contigs to IMGT TRBV, TRBD and TRBJ reference genes, and CDR3 was defined according to IMGT. Any clonotype with a frequency above 0.1% was counted as a highly expanded clone. Repertoire diversity was measured by Shannon entropy, and V-J evenness by the Gini coefficient. Public clonotypes were defined as clonotypes shared by more than one individual. Clones were called with MiXCR by TCRdb after fastp trimmed the public reads at Q25, and only in-frame beta chains were retained. Rows are combined by CDR3 protein, so each entry shows the most common genes and DNA. TCRdb, not the authors, supplied the V and J calls. The sample records a few hundred thousand distinct CDR3 sequences, 23% of which are singletons. The ten most abundant clones make up 28% of the sample.

The time point label of this sample denotes: persistent/refractory GD, antithyroid drugs over 5 years with positive TRAb. For both TCR sequencing and RNA sequencing, RNA was extracted from PBMCs in TRIzol. Graves' disease was diagnosed according to American Thyroid Association guidelines. Patients for the study were recruited at an endocrinology department in Xi'an, China. Each patient gave approximately 10 milliliters of peripheral blood, collected in an EDTA anticoagulant tube. PBMCs were isolated by Ficoll Paque Plus density gradient separation without further T cell sorting. RNA quality was checked with an Agilent 2100 Bioanalyzer and agarose gel, and concentration with a NanoDrop 2000. A word on this clonotype: Its antigen has not been determined. At one end the junction does not follow the germline gene, possibly because of a read error.

This receptor chain uses TRBV5-1 and TRBJ2-5; no D gene is confidently identified. The sequence came from a woman aged 40 to 55 with Graves disease. Donor details come from another sample of the same person, matched by shared clones. This sample comprised peripheral blood mononuclear cells (PBMCs), obtained when the disease was refractory, from a patient treated with antithyroid drugs. The DNA sequence follows: TGCGCCAGCAGCTCCCCAGGCGACTTC. It codes for CASSSPGDF.